This is a list of T cell receptor beta chains from one sample in a study of human T cells and chemical hapten exposure. TCRdb called the RACE reads again in MiXCR, with one record for every CDR3 protein. The table has about 160,000 distinct CDR3 sequences, about a quarter seen once. The material sequenced was whole blood, taken in connection with sensitization to the hapten diphenylcyclopropenone (DPC). These receptors were collected from a woman aged 18-30 years with alopecia areata. Some clones in this sample may be carry-over from other donors' samples. Both conserved end residues are part of each CDR3. D genes are given only for firm matches. The listing skips clone size in some rows; elsewhere it reads once, few, many or a size class.

>NA|NA|TRBJ1-1|TRBV7-2
TGTGCCAGCAGCTCCGCCCTTAGACAGGTTCTACAGGGAAGATACACTGAAGCTTTCTTT
CASSSALRQVLQGRYTEAFF
>few|NA|TRBJ1-1|TRBV11-2
TGTGCCAGCAGCTTAAAAGGTTCGACTGAAGCTTTCTTT
CASSLKGSTEAFF
>many|NA|TRBJ1-2|TRBV20-1
TGCAGTGCTAATACCCTCGGCACCTATGGCTACACCTTC
CSANTLGTYGYTF
>many|NA|TRBJ2-7|TRBV6-4
TGTGCCAGCAGTGCCGGGATCTGGAACTACGAGCAGTACTTC
CASSAGIWNYEQYF
>few|NA|TRBJ2-2|TRBV7-8
TGTGCCAGCAGCTTAGCGAGGGGGGACACCGGGGAGCTGTTTTTT
CASSLARGDTGELFF
>few|NA|TRBJ2-1|TRBV21-1
TGTGCCAGCAGCACCAGACAGGGGGCAAAGCAGTTCTTC
CASSTRQGAKQFF
>NA|TRBD1|TRBJ2-7|TRBV5-1
TGCGCCAGCAGCTTGGACGGACAGGGGGCGGGAGAGCAGTACTTC
CASSLDGQGAGEQYF
>few|NA|TRBJ2-3|TRBV15
TGTGCCACCAGAAGTAGCGTGGATACGCAGTATTTT
CATRSSVDTQYF
>NA|NA|TRBJ2-5|TRBV4-1
TGCGCCAGCAGTCAGGGGTTGAAAAAGACCCAGTACTTC
CASSQGLKKTQYF
>NA|TRBD2|TRBJ2-3|TRBV7-6
TGTGCCAGCAGCTTGTCTAGCGGGAACCTGGATACGCAGTATTTT
CASSLSSGNLDTQYF
>NA|TRBD1|TRBJ1-1|TRBV10-2
TGCGCCAGCGGAGACAGGGTCACGGGGGCGGCTTTCTTT
CASGDRVTGAAFF
>NA|TRBD1|TRBJ1-1|TRBV20-1
TGCATTTGGACAGGGGGCCGTACTGAAGCTTTCTTT
CIWTGGRTEAFF
>NA|TRBD1|TRBJ1-1|TRBV9
TGTGCCCGCAGCTCGGGACAGGGACCGAACACTGAAGCTTTCTTT
CARSSGQGPNTEAFF
>few|TRBD2|TRBJ2-1|TRBV7-2
TGTGCCAGCAGCACTAGCGGGGGGTTCTCCTACAATGAGCAGTTCTTC
CASSTSGGFSYNEQFF
>few|NA|TRBJ1-2|TRBV4-1
TGCGCCAGCAGCCAGTCATCCCCGGACGGAGTCTTC
CASSQSSPDGVF
>few|NA|TRBJ1-1|TRBV21-1
TGTGCCAGCAGCAAATCCGTAGAGGACAGGGGATCCACTGAAGCTTTCTTT
CASSKSVEDRGSTEAFF
>few|NA|TRBJ2-7|TRBV5-1
TGCGCCAGCAGCTTAGGCAGGCCTCGCGAGCAGTACTTC
CASSLGRPREQYF
>NA|TRBD1|TRBJ2-1|TRBV19
TGTGCCGGGACAGGGGAAACGAACAATGAGCAGTTCTTC
CAGTGETNNEQFF
>few|NA|TRBJ1-1|TRBV11-1
TGTGCCAGCAGCCTTCCAACGGGGATGGCTGAAGCTTTCTTT
CASSLPTGMAEAFF
>few|NA|TRBJ2-7|TRBV7-9
TGTGCCAGCGCCCCAGGAACAGGTTTCTCCTACGAGCAGTACTTC
CASAPGTGFSYEQYF
>NA|NA|TRBJ2-1|TRBV4-1
TGCGCCAGCAGCTTACCTAGCGCCAATGAGCAGTTCTTC
CASSLPSANEQFF
>NA|NA|TRBJ1-1|TRBV12-2
TGTGCAAGTCGCTTAGCGCCCGCGGGGGTAAACACTGAAGCTTTCTTT
CASRLAPAGVNTEAFF
>NA|TRBD2|TRBJ2-1|TRBV19
TGTGCCAGTACCAAAGGACTAGCTGAAAATGAGCGGTTCTTC
CASTKGLAENERFF
>few|NA|TRBJ2-5|TRBV29-1
TGCAGCGTTTTTCTGACAGAAAAAGAGACCCAGTACTTC
CSVFLTEKETQYF
>few|TRBD1|TRBJ1-1|TRBV29-1
TGCAGCGTGGAGCCACAGGGGGCTACTGAAGCTTTCTTT
CSVEPQGATEAFF
>few|NA|TRBJ2-1|TRBV5-6
TGTGCCAGCAGCTTACGTGATAATGAGCAGTTCTTC
CASSLRDNEQFF
>few|TRBD2|TRBJ2-5|TRBV7-2
TGTGCCAGCAGCTTAGCCCCCATTCGGAGCGGGGGAGGAGAGACCCAGTACTTC
CASSLAPIRSGGGETQYF
>many|NA|TRBJ1-1|TRBV20-1
TGCAGTGCGGAAGGGGGGGCAAACACTGAAGCTTTCTTT
CSAEGGANTEAFF
>NA|TRBD2|TRBJ2-7|TRBV29-1
TGCAGCGTTGAACTAGCGGGGTGGCACGAGCAGTACTTC
CSVELAGWHEQYF
>many|TRBD1|TRBJ1-5|TRBV4-2
TGTGCCAGCAGCCAGGGCCTGAACAGGGGAGGGAATCAGCCCCAGCATTTT
CASSQGLNRGGNQPQHF
>few|NA|TRBJ2-3|TRBV9
TGTGCCAGCAGCTCAAGGCCGGCGGATACGCAGTATTTT
CASSSRPADTQYF
>many|TRBD1|TRBJ2-7|TRBV20-1
TGCAGGATCGACAGGGGAGGCGAGCAGTACTTC
CRIDRGGEQYF
>few|NA|TRBJ1-1|TRBV6-5
TGTGCCAGCAGTCCCTTGACAGGGAACACTGAAGCTTTCTTT
CASSPLTGNTEAFF
>NA|TRBD1|TRBJ2-7|TRBV11-2
TGTGCCAGCAGCTTCCTAGGACAGGGGGGAGCTTACGAGCAGTACTTC
CASSFLGQGGAYEQYF
>few|TRBD1|TRBJ2-2|TRBV5-1
TGCGCCAGCAGGCCCGGGACAGCGAACACCGGGGAGCTGTTTTTT
CASRPGTANTGELFF
>NA|NA|TRBJ2-2|TRBV27
TGTGCCAGCACCACAGGTAGAGAAGCCGGGGAGCTGTTTTTT
CASTTGREAGELFF
>few|TRBD1|TRBJ2-7|TRBV29-1
TGCAGCGTACCCGGGACAGGGGAACGCGAGCAGTACTTC
CSVPGTGEREQYF
>NA|NA|TRBJ2-5|TRBV29-1
TGCGGGACCATGGGGGGGCCAGAGACCCAGTACTTC
CGTMGGPETQYF
>NA|NA|TRBJ1-1|TRBV20-1
TGCAGTGCTAGTGTGCTCGGGATGATGAACACTGAAGCTTTCTTT
CSASVLGMMNTEAFF
>NA|NA|TRBJ2-7|TRBV7-6
TGTGCCAGCAGCCAACTTTCTGAATTCGGGGTTTACGAGCAGTACTTC
CASSQLSEFGVYEQYF
>few|TRBD2|TRBJ2-5|TRBV12-3/TRBV12-4
TGTGCCAGCAGTTCCGGGACTAGCGGAGAGACCCAGTACTTC
CASSSGTSGETQYF
>NA|NA|TRBJ1-1|TRBV20-1
TGCAGTGCCCTTGGCAGGGTGAACACTGAAGCTTTCTTT
CSALGRVNTEAFF
>NA|NA|TRBJ1-1|TRBV6-2/TRBV6-3
TGTGCCAGCAGTAGATTGTTGGGCACTGAAGCTTTCTTT
CASSRLLGTEAFF
>few|NA|TRBJ2-4|TRBV11-2
TGTGCCAGCAACCCCGGTGGGGGACACATTCAGTACTTC
CASNPGGGHIQYF
>few|NA|TRBJ2-3|TRBV29-1
TGCAGCGTTGAAGAGGTAACAGATACGCAGTATTTT
CSVEEVTDTQYF
>NA|TRBD2|TRBJ2-7|TRBV6-4
TGTGCCAGCGCCGAGGAGGGACTAGCGGGTTACGAGCAGTACTTC
CASAEEGLAGYEQYF
>NA|NA|TRBJ2-1|TRBV27
TGTGCCAGCAGTTTAATTTCCGGCGATGAGCAGTTCTTC
CASSLISGDEQFF
>few|NA|TRBJ1-5|TRBV27
TGTGCCAGCAGTTTAGATGGGGGCGTAGAGCCCCAGCATTTT
CASSLDGGVEPQHF
>NA|TRBD2|TRBJ2-1|TRBV11-2
TGTGCCAGCACCCCGGACCCGGGGGGGTATGAGCAGTTCTTC
CASTPDPGGYEQFF
>few|NA|TRBJ1-1|TRBV20-1
TGCAACCCCTGGGAACGGAACACTGAAGCTTTCTTT
CNPWERNTEAFF
>NA|NA|TRBJ2-1|TRBV21-1
TGTGCCAGCAGCAAAGCCGGGACTAGCGGGAGAGAATCCTACAATGAGCAGTTCTTC
CASSKAGTSGRESYNEQFF
>NA|TRBD2|TRBJ2-7|TRBV4-1
TGCGCCAGCAGCCAAGAGAAGGCTAGCGGAGTCTACGAGCAGTACTTC
CASSQEKASGVYEQYF
>NA|NA|TRBJ1-2|TRBV12-3/TRBV12-4
TGTGCCAGCAGTCCGAACAGGGTGGAAGGCTACACCTTC
CASSPNRVEGYTF
>NA|TRBD1|TRBJ2-1|TRBV9
TGTGCCAGCAGCCTGAGTGGGACAGGGATCAATGAGCAGTTCTTC
CASSLSGTGINEQFF
>few|TRBD2|TRBJ2-3|TRBV4-2
TGTGCCAGCAGCCAAGATTCGTCAGCGGGGCGACCCACGGGGACAGATACGCAGTATTTT
CASSQDSSAGRPTGTDTQYF
>NA|NA|TRBJ2-7|TRBV15
TGTGCCACCAGCAGAGATCCGGGCAGTACCTACGAGCAGTACTTC
CATSRDPGSTYEQYF
>NA|NA|TRBJ2-3|TRBV27
TGTGCCAGCAGTTTTCCCGGGTTCGATACGCAGTATTTT
CASSFPGFDTQYF
>many|NA|TRBJ2-3|TRBV3-1
TGTGCCAGCAGCCCGGGACTCGTCACAGATACGCAGTATTTT
CASSPGLVTDTQYF
>many|TRBD1|TRBJ2-5|TRBV9
TGTGCCAGCAGCGACCACCCGGACAGGGGGAAGACCCAGTACTTC
CASSDHPDRGKTQYF